The source of this T cell receptor (beta chain) is a study of blood T cell repertoires in COVID-19. Study details: The samples span acute and convalescent COVID-19 from the United States, Italy and Spain.

This CDR3 region has 16 residues. CDR1 and CDR2 (germline): SGHDT, YYEEEE. V was clipped by 5 bases and J by 2 bases; unmatched bases: 4. Produced via immunoSEQ multiplex PCR; TCRdb's table is partial and in-frame only. The table lists 95,000 to 100,000 clones, 70% to 90% of them singletons. Material: peripheral blood. This receptor was taken from a woman aged 25 to 39 with acute or convalescent COVID-19. The gene calls are TRBV5-6 and TRBJ2-6, with 10 bases fitting TRBD2. In DNA form, the CDR3 reads TGTGCCAGCAGAGGGCTAGCGGGGGCTGGGGCCAACGTCCTGACTTTC. Translating gives CASRGLAGAGANVLTF.